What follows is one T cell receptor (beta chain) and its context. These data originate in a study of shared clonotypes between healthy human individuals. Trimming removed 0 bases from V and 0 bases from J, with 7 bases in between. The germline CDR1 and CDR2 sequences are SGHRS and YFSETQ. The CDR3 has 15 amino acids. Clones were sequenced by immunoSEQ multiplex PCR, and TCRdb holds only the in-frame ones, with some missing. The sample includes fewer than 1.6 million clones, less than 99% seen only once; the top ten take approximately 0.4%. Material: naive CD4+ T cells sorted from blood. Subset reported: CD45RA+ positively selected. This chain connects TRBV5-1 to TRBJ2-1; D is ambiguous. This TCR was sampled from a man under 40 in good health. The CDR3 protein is CASSLGEVSYNEQFF. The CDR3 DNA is TGCGCCAGCAGCTTGGGCGAGGTCTCCTACAATGAGCAGTTCTTC.